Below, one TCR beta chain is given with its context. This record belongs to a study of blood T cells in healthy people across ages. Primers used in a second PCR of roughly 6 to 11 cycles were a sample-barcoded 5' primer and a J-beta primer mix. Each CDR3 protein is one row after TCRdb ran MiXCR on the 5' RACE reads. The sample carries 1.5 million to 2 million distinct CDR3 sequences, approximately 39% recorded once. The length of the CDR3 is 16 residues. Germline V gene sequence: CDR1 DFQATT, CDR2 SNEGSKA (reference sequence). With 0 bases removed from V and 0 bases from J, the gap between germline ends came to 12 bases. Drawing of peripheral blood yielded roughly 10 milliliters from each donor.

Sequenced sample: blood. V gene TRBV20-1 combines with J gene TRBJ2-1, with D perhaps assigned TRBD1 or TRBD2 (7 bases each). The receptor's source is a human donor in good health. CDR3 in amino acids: CSARDQGGRSYNEQFF. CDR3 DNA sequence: TGCAGTGCTAGAGACCAGGGGGGGCGCTCCTACAATGAGCAGTTCTTC.